The source of this TCR beta chain is a study of blood T cells in healthy people across ages (dated by TCRdb to the mid-2010s). As for the study more broadly: In model experiments, roughly one uniquely barcoded TCR beta cDNA molecule per two T cells was captured by template switching. The study measured age-related changes in TCR beta repertoire diversity using deep sequencing normalized with unique cDNA molecular identifiers. The donors were divided into four age groups: young (average about 15 years), middle-aged (around 41), aged (62) and long-lived (about 79). For two donors (one aged 18 to 30 and one aged 80 or older), the study analyzed two additional independent replicas of 1 million unique cDNA reads from the same blood draw. The research as a whole found: Total diversity estimates from one million sequenced T cells were considered lower bounds and underestimates. Compared with the aged group, more naive CD4+ T cells, fewer expanded clones and increased TCR diversity were shown by the long-lived group, suggesting age selection. The CMV infection status of donors was not known, potentially confounding age-related changes in expanded clonotypes. A strong correlation was found between observed TCR beta diversity and the percentage of naive T cells measured by flow cytometry. Because profiling used bulk unsorted PBMCs, naive and antigen-experienced compartments could not be compared conclusively. As age increased, observed TCR beta diversity per million T cells dropped in a roughly linear way, and a significant reduction was already evident by age 40.

The library was prepared using 5' RACE. The listed sequencing device is Illumina HiSeq 2500. A second about 6 to 11 cycle PCR used a sample-barcoded 5' primer and a J-beta primer mix. A unique molecular identifier was introduced onto each TCR beta cDNA molecule by a template-switch 5' adaptor carrying 12 random nucleotides. At least 3 million CDR3-containing paired-end reads were obtained from each sample. The Mint cDNA synthesis kit, primed by a TRBC-specific oligonucleotide, was used to synthesize first-strand cDNA from all RNA. Following uracil-DNA glycosylase treatment, all cDNA underwent a first 18-cycle PCR with the universal primers M1SS and BC2_uni_R. In the original analysis: Normalization of each sample was performed by random selection of 1 million high-quality reads, each carrying a distinct molecular identifier. Instead of being binned into consensus sequences, reads with shared molecular identifiers were discarded. MiTCR, set to a Q25 quality threshold and the strictest error-elimination algorithm, was used for CDR3 identification, clonotype clustering and error correction. A nonparametric unseen species model with Euler transformation was used to estimate lower-bound total TCR beta diversity. TCRdb passed the public sequencing reads through fastp at Q25 and MiXCR, retaining productive beta sequences. Rows with one shared CDR3 protein collapse into an entry with the most common genes and DNA. In this record, the V and J calls reflect TCRdb's handling and not the investigators' own analysis. The table for this sample lists more than 900,000 distinct CDR3 sequences; 29% of them were counted only once. Approximately 10% of the sample is taken by the ten largest.

Concerning this clonotype: This receptor's antigen is unknown. Per-base quality was not reported, and no clone a single base away is much larger than it.

The 39 donors, aged roughly 6 to 95 years, were systemically healthy Caucasian individuals from Russia. Each donor gave about 9.7 milliliters of peripheral blood, drawn into EDTA-treated Vacutainer tubes. PBMCs were isolated by Ficoll-Paque density-gradient centrifugation, with at least 7 million obtained per sample. Trizol reagent was used to extract total RNA from the PBMCs, yielding at least 6 micrograms per sample. The percentages of naive CD45RAhigh/CD27high T cells were determined by flow cytometry on a PBMC aliquot from every donor. From the cysteine through the phenylalanine, the CDR3 covers 14 amino acids. Just the 42-base CDR3 DNA is kept, in frame starting at base 1. V is cut back by 7 bases and J by 4 bases, with 7 bases in the junction unmatched. The sample was also reused in another study, on T cells of mothers and their children. That second report states: Nine systemically healthy Caucasian individuals, comprising three mothers and their six children, were included as donors. cDNA synthesis used all of the extracted RNA, with around 1.4 ug of RNA in each 15 ul reaction. In the second PCR, sample barcodes and 2-4 random nucleotides were introduced via the M1S primer. Over 8.5 million TCR beta CDR3 reads came from each mother, compared with a few million reads from each child. In both related and unrelated pairs, thymic selection shapes the output of TCR recombination in a similar way, with inherited differences having only a minor effect. Normalized repertoire overlap was always slightly but never significantly higher in related than unrelated mother-child pairs. No persistent microchimeric T cell clones were detected, at a sensitivity of around 97 clones per million clonotypes. The study used deep NGS to compare TCR beta repertoires of mothers and children, seeking features distinguishing related mother-child pairs from unrelated individuals. The mean age was roughly 36 +/- 4 years for the mothers and around 10 +/- 4 years for the children. Libraries were sequenced on Illumina HiSeq 2000 with 100+100 nt paired-end reads after adapter ligation with NEBNext reagents. To avoid cross-contamination, the mother libraries and the child libraries were prepared a month apart and sequenced in separate runs. For each donor, between roughly 450,000 and 2,200,000 distinct TCR beta clonotypes were identified. Naive TCR beta clonotypes were estimated from low-frequency clonotypes matched to each donor's FACS-determined naive share, without sorting.

This clonotype was sampled from a woman between 40 and 55 years old in good health. Rearrangement joined TRBV12-3 or TRBV12-4 to TRBJ2-5; TRBD1 agrees with 9 junctional bases. Sequenced: blood. The CDR3 protein is CASTPGQGRETQYF. The nucleotide sequence is TGTGCCAGCACCCCGGGACAGGGAAGAGAGACCCAGTACTTC.